These 32 T cell receptor beta chains share one sample of origin, sequenced in a study of patients and donors after allogeneic stem cell transplantation. MiXCR was run by TCRdb on the RT-PCR reads, yielding one entry per CDR3 protein. Of roughly 200,000 distinct CDR3 sequences in the sample, more than 35% were seen once. The material sequenced was blood, either unsorted or a sorted T cell fraction (not recorded which). All receptors come from a human donor who was either an allogeneic HSCT recipient or a stem cell or donor lymphocyte infusion donor (not recorded which). It is not recorded whose cells these are; they may come from a transplant donor.

The CDR3 loop reads CSALNVSSYNEQFF. DNA of the CDR3: TGCAGTGCACTGAACGTTAGCTCCTACAATGAGCAGTTCTTC. The chain has TRBV20-1 and TRBJ2-1, with D unresolved. Germline V CDR1 and CDR2: DFQATT, SNEGSKA (reference sequence). Trimming pared 6 bases from V and 0 bases from J, leaving 12 bases between. CDR3 length: 14 residues.

The rearrangement joins TRBV2 to TRBJ1-5, with 9 bases lining up with TRBD1. The CDR3 runs 14 residues. Germline V gives CDR1 SNHLY, CDR2 FYNNEI. V dropped 7 bases and J dropped 4; count of bases not matched to a gene: 5. The CDR3 loop is CASTDRGSNQPQHF. CDR3 nucleotides: TGTGCCAGCACGGACAGGGGTTCGAATCAGCCCCAGCATTTT.

This sequence joins TRBV6-5 and TRBJ2-7; TRBD2 agrees at 8 bases. CDR3 size: 14 residues. V was clipped by 6 bases and J by 2 bases; unmatched bases: 6. The V gene's germline CDR1 is MNHEY and CDR2 SVGAGI. Written as DNA, the CDR3 is TGTGCCAGCAGATTTGCCGGGAGGGCCTACGAGCAGTACTTC. Encoded protein: CASRFAGRAYEQYF.

V is TRBV3-1 and J is TRBJ2-7; D gene ambiguous. Germline assignment: CDR1 LGHDT and CDR2 YNNKEL (reference sequence). The CDR3 has 14 residues. The V end was cut by 10 bases, the J end by 2 bases, with 18 bases between. The CDR3 loop reads CATSRGSRPYEQYF. The CDR3 nucleotides are TGTGCCACCTCCCGCGGATCGCGCCCCTACGAGCAGTACTTC.

V gene TRBV7-9 combines with J gene TRBJ1-1; the D gene is possibly TRBD1 (6 bases). The CDR3 consists of 14 residues. Germline CDR1 and CDR2: SEHNR and FQNEAQ (reference sequence). V was trimmed by 7 bases and J by 1 base, leaving 13 bases between them. This chain's CDR3 is CASTLSGQNTEAFF. DNA of the CDR3: TGTGCCAGCACTCTGTCGGGACAGAACACTGAAGCTTTCTTT. Filled out from reference TRBV7-9 and TRBJ1-1, the complete variable domain reads DTGVSQNPRHKITKRGQNVTFRCDPISEHNRLYWYRQTLGQGPEFLTYFQNEAQLEKSRLLSDRFSAERPKGSFSTLEIQRTEQGDSAMYLCASTLSGQNTEAFFGQGTRLTVV.

This clonotype was observed a single time. DNA of the CDR3: TGCAGCGTTGATGACGGGGAATACGAGCAGTACTTC. It yields the protein CSVDDGEYEQYF. V usage is TRBV29-1 and J usage is TRBJ2-7, with D tentatively TRBD2 (5 bases). The CDR3 totals 12 residues. Germline assignment: CDR1 SQVTM and CDR2 ANQGSEA. With 3 bases removed from V and 4 bases from J, the gap between germline ends came to 10 bases.

This clonotype was seen only a few times. The J gene is TRBJ1-1, the V gene TRBV12-3 or TRBV12-4; D is undetermined. This CDR3 is built from 14 residues. V dropped 7 bases and J dropped 4 bases, with 16 bases sitting between them. CDR3 in amino acids: CASTLIGFSTEAFF. DNA for the CDR3: TGTGCCAGCACTTTGATCGGGTTCTCCACTGAAGCTTTCTTT.

The sample holds many counts of this clonotype. V usage is TRBV6-2 or TRBV6-3 and J usage is TRBJ1-1; D unresolved. Between the trimmed V and J ends, which lost 6 bases and 5 bases, there was a span of 16 bases. CDR1 and CDR2 (germline): MNHEY, SVGEGT. CDR3 size: 14 residues. In nucleotides, the CDR3 is TGTGCCAGCAGCCTAGTTACGTATCGGACTGAAGCTTTCTTT. It is translated as CASSLVTYRTEAFF.

This rearrangement joins TRBV15 to TRBJ2-1; the D is unclear. There are 14 residues in the CDR3. Germline V gene lookup returns CDR1 LNHNV and CDR2 YYDKDF (reference sequence). The V and J ends lost 2 bases and 10 bases respectively, with 15 bases between them. CDR3 protein: CATSRPLVSREQFF. For the CDR3, the DNA is TGTGCCACCAGCAGACCCCTCGTAAGTCGCGAGCAGTTCTTC.

This clonotype was recorded a few times. The rearrangement joins TRBV5-1 to TRBJ2-7; the D is unclear. CDR1 and CDR2 from the germline V gene are SGHRS and YFSETQ. With 4 bases removed from V and 8 bases from J, the gap between germline ends came to 10 bases. The CDR3 has 11 residues. The CDR3 reads CASSAGDKQYF. The CDR3 nucleotides read TGCGCCAGCAGCGCCGGTGACAAGCAGTACTTC.

The V gene is TRBV7-9, the J gene TRBJ2-5, with unresolved D. Germline lookup yields CDR1 SEHNR and CDR2 FQNEAQ (reference sequence). Between the trimmed V and J ends, which lost 5 bases and 4 bases, there was a span of 8 bases. The CDR3 covers 12 residues. The CDR3 protein is CASSPSSETQYF. The CDR3 region has the DNA TGTGCCAGCAGCCCTTCGTCAGAGACCCAGTACTTC.

The gene calls are TRBV6-5 and TRBJ1-5, with D hard to call. There are 15 residues in the CDR3. V was pared by 5 bases and J by 4 bases, with 15 bases between. Germline V gives CDR1 MNHEY, CDR2 SVGAGI. In nucleotides, the CDR3 is TGTGCCAGCAGTCAGGAAGGACCGAGTAATCAGCCCCAGCATTTT. This codes for CASSQEGPSNQPQHF.

The V and J genes are TRBV7-8 and TRBJ2-5; D gene uncertain. The CDR3 spans 16 residues. Germline assignment: CDR1 SGHVS and CDR2 FQNEAQ. The V end was cut by 0 bases, the J end by 3 bases, with 14 bases between. CDR3 sequence: CASSLAYPPTKETQYF. CDR3 in DNA: TGTGCCAGCAGCTTAGCGTATCCCCCGACGAAAGAGACCCAGTACTTC.

This clonotype was seen only once. V and J are TRBV19 and TRBJ2-7; weak D call: TRBD1 (6 bases). The V gene's germline CDR1 is LNHDA and CDR2 SQIVND (reference sequence). V lost 6 bases and J lost 6, with 12 bases in between. This CDR3 region has 12 residues. Here the CDR3 reads CASSQIRGEQYF. Written as DNA, the CDR3 is TGTGCCAGTAGCCAGATCAGGGGCGAGCAGTACTTC. The entire variable domain, with the rest obtained from reference TRBV19 and TRBJ2-7, is as follows: DGGITQSPKYLFRKEGQNVTLSCEQNLNHDAMYWYRQDPGQGLRLIYYSQIVNDFQKGDIAEGYSVSREKKESFPLTVTSAQKNPTAFYLCASSQIRGEQYFGPGTRLTVT.

The CDR3 nucleotides are TGCGCCAGCAGCTTGGGTGAAAATCAGCCCCAGCATTTT. Encoded protein: CASSLGENQPQHF. The rearrangement uses TRBV5-1 and TRBJ1-5; no firm D call. The CDR3 is 13 amino acids. The V and J ends lost 0 bases and 4 bases respectively, with 5 bases between them. The germline V gene encodes CDR1 SGHRS and CDR2 YFSETQ.

The J gene is TRBJ2-3, the V gene TRBV4-2; possibly TRBD1 for D (6 bases). Per the germline V gene, CDR1 is LGHNA and CDR2 is YNFKEQ. V gave up 0 bases and J gave up 2 bases, with 12 bases separating them. There are 16 residues in the CDR3. CDR3 DNA sequence: TGTGCCAGCAGCCAAGAACTCAGGGGCCTCACAGATACGCAGTATTTT. This encodes CASSQELRGLTDTQYF.

This clonotype was observed a handful of times. This sequence joins TRBV14 and TRBJ1-1, with a possible D match to TRBD1 (5 bases). This CDR3 spans 13 amino acids. V was cut by 6 bases and J by 8 bases, with 16 bases left in between. Germline V gene sequence: CDR1 SGHDN, CDR2 FVKESK. The CDR3 is CASSPTGALEAFF. The CDR3, as DNA: TGTGCCAGCAGTCCGACCGGGGCCTTAGAAGCTTTCTTT.

In regard to this clonotype: The junction shows a germline mismatch at one end, possibly a read error. This sequence joins TRBV7-2 and TRBJ1-2; D gene unclear. The CDR3 runs to 14 residues. Germline V gene data show CDR1 as SGHTA and CDR2 as FQGNSA. The CDR3 sequence: CASSLVAGNYGYTF. CDR3 bases: TGCGCCAGCAGCTTGGTGGCCGGAAACTATGGCTACACCTTC.

The gene calls are TRBV14 and TRBJ1-2; a possible D gene is TRBD1 (5 bases). The germline gives CDR1 SGHDN, CDR2 FVKESK. The CDR3 totals 16 residues. The ends were cut back, 2 bases at V and 8 bases at J, with 21 bases in the middle. The DNA for the CDR3 is TGTGCCAGCAGCCAACTGGGCAGGGAGGGACCGGGAGGCTACACCTTC. As protein: CASSQLGREGPGGYTF.

This chain's CDR3 is CASTSPGLAGVKNEQYF. Written as DNA, the CDR3 is TGTGCCAGCACCTCACCCGGACTAGCGGGAGTGAAGAACGAGCAGTACTTC. This rearrangement joins TRBV28 to TRBJ2-7; 13 bases map to TRBD2. This CDR3 contains 17 residues. Germline V CDR1 and CDR2: MDHEN, SYDVKM. The J segment lost 5 bases and the V segment lost 7 bases, leaving 14 bases of the junction unmatched.

The chain's CDR3 is CASSDPLAGGAYNEQFF. For the CDR3, the DNA is TGTGCCAGCAGCGACCCCCTAGCGGGAGGGGCCTACAATGAGCAGTTCTTC. The chain links TRBV9 to TRBJ2-1; 12 bases map to TRBD2. Trimming removed 3 bases from V and 2 bases from J; junction bases left unmatched: 6. Germline CDR1 reads SGDLS; CDR2 reads YYNGEE. The CDR3 has 17 residues.

This chain links TRBV5-5 with TRBJ2-7; TRBD2 might be the D (5 bases). The germline gives CDR1 SGHKS, CDR2 YYEKEE (reference sequence). With 4 bases removed from V and 1 base from J, the gap between germline ends came to 12 bases. This CDR3 is built from 14 residues. CDR3 in amino acids: CASSPPWRSYEQYF. CDR3 nucleotide sequence: TGTGCCAGCAGCCCACCTTGGAGGTCCTACGAGCAGTACTTC.

The gene calls are TRBV12-3 or TRBV12-4 and TRBJ2-5; perhaps D is TRBD1 or TRBD2 (5 bases each). This CDR3 contains 14 residues. Between the trimmed V and J ends, which lost 4 bases and 4 bases, there was a span of 13 bases. In DNA form, the CDR3 reads TGTGCCAGCAGTTCCCCGGGGCTTGGAGAGACCCAGTACTTC. This translates into CASSSPGLGETQYF.

V and J are TRBV12-3 or TRBV12-4 and TRBJ2-5; D is undetermined. CDR3 length equals 14 residues. Trimming cost V 5 bases and J 3 bases, with 13 bases left between them. As DNA, the CDR3 is TGTGCCAGCAGTGCCCTACGGGCCGAAGAGACCCAGTACTTC. This translates into CASSALRAEETQYF.

The chain combines TRBV11-2 with TRBJ1-6; tentatively, D is TRBD1 (6 bases). The CDR3 is 14 residues long. Germline values: CDR1 SGHAT, CDR2 FQNNGV. V lost 2 bases and J lost 10, with 12 bases in between. CDR3 nucleotides: TGTGCCAGCAGCTTAAACGGGGGCAACTCACCCCTCCACTTT. It encodes CASSLNGGNSPLHF.

The gene calls are TRBV5-1 and TRBJ2-7; possibly TRBD1 for D (9 bases). The CDR3 is 17 residues long. The ends were cut back, 0 bases at V and 2 bases at J, with 18 bases in the middle. CDR1 is SGHRS and CDR2 is YFSETQ in the germline V gene. For the CDR3, the DNA is TGCGCCAGCAGCTTGGATATAGCGGGGACAGGGACCTACGAGCAGTACTTC. Translated, it gives CASSLDIAGTGTYEQYF.

This clonotype was recorded a few times. V and J are TRBV18 and TRBJ1-5, with a possible D match to TRBD1 (6 bases). CDR3 length: 15 amino acids. V dropped 3 bases and J dropped 2 bases, with 11 bases sitting between them. CDR1 is KGHSH and CDR2 is LQKENI in the germline V gene. The CDR3 coding sequence is TGTGCCAGCTCACCGACAGGCCTAGGCAATCAGCCCCAGCATTTT. Translating it yields CASSPTGLGNQPQHF.

This clonotype was detected a few times. The chain has TRBV29-1 and TRBJ1-1; D may be TRBD1 (5 bases). Germline CDR1 SQVTM, CDR2 ANQGSEA. The CDR3 contains 13 residues. V dropped 2 bases and J dropped 4 bases, with 11 bases sitting between them. This CDR3 is CSVEIGGGTEAFF. CDR3 in DNA: TGCAGCGTTGAAATTGGGGGTGGCACTGAAGCTTTCTTT.

The rearrangement joins TRBV19 to TRBJ1-2, with TRBD1 identical over 7 bases. V lost 3 bases and J lost 7; bases outside the gene matches: 8. The germline CDR1 and CDR2 sequences are LNHDA and SQIVND (reference sequence). This CDR3 is built from 14 residues. CDR3 amino acids: CASSMTGTFFGYTF. The CDR3 DNA is TGTGCCAGTAGTATGACAGGGACATTTTTTGGCTACACCTTC.

This clonotype was seen a few times. The DNA of the CDR3 is TGTGCCAGCAGCGTAGAAGGTCCCCGGGCAGATACGCAGTATTTT. This translates into CASSVEGPRADTQYF. V usage is TRBV9 and J usage is TRBJ2-3; D is ambiguous. This CDR3 has 15 residues. Germline lookup yields CDR1 SGDLS and CDR2 YYNGEE. Trimming removed 0 bases from V and 4 bases from J, with 12 bases in between. The entire variable domain, with the rest obtained from reference TRBV9 and TRBJ2-3, is as follows: DSGVTQTPKHLITATGQRVTLRCSPRSGDLSVYWYQQSLDQGLQFLIQYYNGEERAKGNILERFSAQQFPDLHSELNLSSLELGDSALYFCASSVEGPRADTQYFGPGTRLTVL.

The rearrangement joins TRBV6-6 to TRBJ2-3, with a possible D match to TRBD1 (6 bases). V was shortened by 1 base and J by 3 bases, with 14 bases between the two germline ends. In germline, CDR1 is MNHNY, CDR2 SVGAGI (reference sequence). The CDR3 runs to 16 residues. The CDR3 loop reads CASSYLGLQGTDTQYF. CDR3 DNA: TGTGCCAGCAGTTACTTAGGACTCCAGGGGACAGATACGCAGTATTTT.

The CDR3, as DNA: TGCGCCAGCAGCAACGAAGACAGACCCCAAGAGACCCAGTACTTC. It translates to CASSNEDRPQETQYF. The chain employs TRBV5-1 and TRBJ2-5, with D perhaps matching TRBD1 (5 bases). This CDR3 region has 15 residues. Germline V gene data show CDR1 as SGHRS and CDR2 as YFSETQ. V was shortened by 4 bases and J by 1 base, with 14 bases between the two germline ends.